The clone carrying this TCR beta chain was counted between two and nine times. Its antigen is not known. With 60 Vbeta and 13 Jbeta primers, the PCR was carried out. Libraries were prepared by immunoSEQ multiplex PCR; TCRdb keeps only in-frame clonotypes and omits some of them. The data hold some 110,000 clones, with roughly 68% observed a single time. The CDR3 loop spans 13 amino acids. CDR1 is MNHEY and CDR2 is SVGAGI in the germline V gene. Trimming removed 6 bases from V and 5 bases from J; junction bases left unmatched: 6. The data were taken from a study of cytomegalovirus exposure and HLA in healthy donors. Notes on the study in general: Accurate prediction of HLA-A and HLA-B alleles (for most subjects) was reportedly achieved from TCR beta sequences.

The clonotype was recovered from a woman aged 30 to 39 in good health and CMV-seronegative. The genes are TRBV6-5 and TRBJ2-5, with 7 bases matching TRBD2. The sample consisted of PBMCs. CDR3 in DNA: TGTGCCAGCAGCACCGACGGGGGGGAGACCCAGTACTTC. Protein sequence: CASSTDGGETQYF.